This TCR beta chain appears in the sequencing data of a study of regulatory T cells in long-lasting Graves disease. Study-level results: Newly diagnosed Graves' patients had higher TCR diversity than persistent ones.

The time point here: newly diagnosed GD, antithyroid drugs for less than 3 months. Researchers made the TCR library from RNA that was extracted from PBMCs. Concerning this clonotype itself: Its antigen remains unidentified.

CDR3-region Arm-PCR and iRepertoire HTBI primers produced the TCR beta libraries. TCRdb fed the multiplex PCR reads into MiXCR, producing one record per CDR3 protein. The sample consists of more than 300,000 distinct CDR3 sequences, roughly 15% of them appearing once. Trimming took 2 bases from V and 6 from J, leaving 19 bases between them. Looked up from germline, CDR1 is LNHDA and CDR2 is SQIVND (reference sequence). The CDR3 has 16 amino acids. The same data also went into a second study, on T cells in Graves' hyperthyroidism and ophthalmopathy.

The rearrangement links TRBV19 to TRBJ1-1, with D maybe TRBD1 (5 bases). The sample in question was peripheral blood mononuclear cells (PBMCs), obtained at new diagnosis, from a patient treated with antithyroid drugs. The TCR sequence derives from a woman in her late teens or twenties with Graves disease. Written as DNA, the CDR3 is TGTGCCAGTAGTATAAGAGGGGAACAGCCGGGAGCTGAAGCTTTCTTT. Its translation: CASSIRGEQPGAEAFF.